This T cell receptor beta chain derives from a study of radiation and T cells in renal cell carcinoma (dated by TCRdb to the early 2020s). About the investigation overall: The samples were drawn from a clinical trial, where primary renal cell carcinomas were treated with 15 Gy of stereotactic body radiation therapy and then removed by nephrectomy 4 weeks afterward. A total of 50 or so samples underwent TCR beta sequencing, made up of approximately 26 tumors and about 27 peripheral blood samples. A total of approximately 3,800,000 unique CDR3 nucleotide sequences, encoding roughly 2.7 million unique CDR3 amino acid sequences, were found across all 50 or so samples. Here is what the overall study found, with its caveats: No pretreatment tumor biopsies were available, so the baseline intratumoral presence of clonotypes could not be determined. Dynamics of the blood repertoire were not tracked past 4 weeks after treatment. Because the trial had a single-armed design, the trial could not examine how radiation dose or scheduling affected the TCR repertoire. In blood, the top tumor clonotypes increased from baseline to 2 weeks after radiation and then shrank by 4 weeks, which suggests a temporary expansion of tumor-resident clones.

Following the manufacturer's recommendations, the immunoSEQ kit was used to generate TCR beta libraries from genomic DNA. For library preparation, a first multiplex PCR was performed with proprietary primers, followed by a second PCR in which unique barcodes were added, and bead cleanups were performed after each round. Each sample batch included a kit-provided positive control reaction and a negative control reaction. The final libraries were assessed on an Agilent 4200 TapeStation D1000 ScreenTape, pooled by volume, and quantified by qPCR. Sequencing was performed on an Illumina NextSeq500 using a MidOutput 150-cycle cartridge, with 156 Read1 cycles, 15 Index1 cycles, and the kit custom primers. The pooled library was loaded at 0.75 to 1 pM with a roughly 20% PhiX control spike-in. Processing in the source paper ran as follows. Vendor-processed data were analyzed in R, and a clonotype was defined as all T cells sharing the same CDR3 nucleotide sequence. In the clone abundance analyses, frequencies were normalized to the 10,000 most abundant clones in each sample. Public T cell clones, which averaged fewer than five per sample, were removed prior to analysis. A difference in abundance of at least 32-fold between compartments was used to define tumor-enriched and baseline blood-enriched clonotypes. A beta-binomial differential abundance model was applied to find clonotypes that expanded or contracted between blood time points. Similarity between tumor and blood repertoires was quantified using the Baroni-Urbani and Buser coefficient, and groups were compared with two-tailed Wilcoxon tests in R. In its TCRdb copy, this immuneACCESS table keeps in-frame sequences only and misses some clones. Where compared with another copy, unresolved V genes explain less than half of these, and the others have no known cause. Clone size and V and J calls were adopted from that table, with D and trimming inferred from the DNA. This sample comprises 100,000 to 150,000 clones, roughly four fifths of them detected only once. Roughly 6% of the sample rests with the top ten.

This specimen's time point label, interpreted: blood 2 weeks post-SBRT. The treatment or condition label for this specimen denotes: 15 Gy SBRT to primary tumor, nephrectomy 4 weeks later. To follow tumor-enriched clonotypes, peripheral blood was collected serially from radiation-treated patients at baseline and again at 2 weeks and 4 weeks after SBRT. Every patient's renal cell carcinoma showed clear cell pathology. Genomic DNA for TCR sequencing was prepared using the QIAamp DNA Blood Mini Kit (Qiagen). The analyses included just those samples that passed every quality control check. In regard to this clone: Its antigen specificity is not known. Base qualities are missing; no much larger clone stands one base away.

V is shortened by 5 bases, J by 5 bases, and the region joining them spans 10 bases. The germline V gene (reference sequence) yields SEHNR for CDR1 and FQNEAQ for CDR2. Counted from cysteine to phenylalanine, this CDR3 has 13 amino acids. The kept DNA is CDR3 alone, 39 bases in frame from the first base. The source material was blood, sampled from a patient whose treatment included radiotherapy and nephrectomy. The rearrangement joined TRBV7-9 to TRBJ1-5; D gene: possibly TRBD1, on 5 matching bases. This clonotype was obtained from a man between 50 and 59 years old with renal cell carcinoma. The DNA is TGTGCCAGCAGCCTAGGGGCGGATCAGCCCCAGCATTTT. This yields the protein CASSLGADQPQHF.